These 23 T cell receptor beta chains were sequenced from one sample in a study of PD-L1 blockade in urothelial cancer. Time point of the sample: peripheral blood 6 weeks after treatment start. The data were produced by immunoSEQ multiplex PCR, yet TCRdb's version contains in-frame clones alone and is incomplete. The sample records over 100,000 clones, around 93% being singletons. The specimen comprised PBMCs, sampled around atezolizumab (anti-PD-L1) treatment. These receptors all come from a man in his sixties with urothelial cancer.

The genes are TRBV4-3 and TRBJ2-5, with TRBD2 as a possible D gene (6 bases). Germline lookup yields CDR1 LGHNA and CDR2 YSLEER. The CDR3 is 16 amino acids. Between the trimmed V and J ends, which lost 0 bases and 2 bases, there was a span of 13 bases. The CDR3, as DNA: TGCGCCAGCAGCCAAGAGGCAGGGAGCGGGCAAGAGACCCAGTACTTC. It specifies CASSQEAGSGQETQYF.

This chain connects TRBV30 to TRBJ2-7; 8 bases map to TRBD1. The CDR3 is 13 amino acids. V was pared by 3 bases and J by 4 bases, with 5 bases of the junction left unmatched. Per germline, CDR1 GTSNPN and CDR2 SVGIG (reference sequence). CDR3 amino acids: CAWREQGGYEQYF. In DNA, the CDR3 is TGTGCCTGGAGGGAACAGGGGGGTTACGAGCAGTACTTC.

V gene TRBV4-2 combines with J gene TRBJ2-1; 7 nucleotides match TRBD2. Germline V lookup: CDR1 LGHNA, CDR2 YNFKEQ. The ends lost 3 bases at V and 0 bases at J; junction bases unmatched: 8. CDR3 size: 17 residues. This CDR3 reads CASSQESGGSSYNEQFF. The CDR3 bases are TGTGCCAGCAGCCAGGAATCCGGGGGGAGCTCCTACAATGAGCAGTTCTTC.

The chain employs TRBV6-1 and TRBJ2-1, with TRBD1 identical over 7 bases. CDR3 length: 15 residues. Germline values: CDR1 MNHNS, CDR2 SASEGT. The trim removed 6 bases at V and 1 base at J, leaving 6 bases unmatched. The CDR3: CASRATGRSYNEQFF. In nucleotides, the CDR3 is TGTGCCAGCAGAGCGACAGGGAGATCCTACAATGAGCAGTTCTTC.

This chain connects TRBV5-6 to TRBJ2-7; D is uncertain. CDR1 and CDR2 from the germline V gene are SGHDT and YYEEEE. Trimming removed 3 bases at V and 10 bases at J, with 14 bases between. This CDR3 has 12 residues. CDR3 sequence (DNA): TGTGCCAGCAGCTCCATTGGGCAGCTTCAGTACTTC. This translates into CASSSIGQLQYF.

The chain links TRBV11-2 to TRBJ2-5, with TRBD1 identical over 10 bases. After removal of 4 bases from V and 5 bases from J, the junction contained 7 bases not matched to a gene. CDR1 and CDR2 from the germline V gene are SGHAT and FQNNGV. The CDR3 extends over 15 amino acids. In DNA form, the CDR3 reads TGTGCCAGCAGCTCACTGACAGGGGGCCTGGAGACCCAGTACTTC. This translates into CASSSLTGGLETQYF.

The gene calls are TRBV23-1 and TRBJ2-1, with D maybe TRBD2 (7 bases). TRBV23-1 is known as an ORF, though its function is uncertain. V dropped 7 bases and J dropped 12 bases, with 13 bases sitting between them. The CDR3 runs to 11 residues. The DNA for the CDR3 is TGCGCCAGCAAGGGGGGGGGCGGGCAGTTCTTC. Translation gives CASKGGGGQFF.

The chain has TRBV5-1 and TRBJ2-1; D possibly corresponds to TRBD2 (6 bases). Germline CDR1 SGHRS, CDR2 YFSETQ. Trimming left V 6 bases short and J 5 bases short, with 18 bases between. The CDR3 spans 15 residues. In DNA, the CDR3 is TGCGCCAGCATCCTGGGAGGCACAGGAAACAATGAGCAGTTCTTC. It specifies CASILGGTGNNEQFF. Together with reference TRBV5-1 and TRBJ2-1, the CDR3 gives the full variable domain: KAGVTQTPRYLIKTRGQQVTLSCSPISGHRSVSWYQQTPGQGLQFLFEYFSETQRNKGNFPGRFSGRQFSNSRSEMNVSTLELGDSALYLCASILGGTGNNEQFFGPGTRLTVL.

The chain couples TRBV15 to TRBJ2-4, with TRBD1 identical over 7 bases. After removal of 0 bases from V and 2 bases from J, the junction contained 4 bases not matched to a gene. From germline, CDR1 is LNHNV and CDR2 YYDKDF (reference sequence). This CDR3 has 16 residues. The chain's CDR3 is CATSRDTGATKNIQYF. CDR3 sequence (DNA): TGTGCCACCAGCAGAGATACAGGGGCGACCAAAAACATTCAGTACTTC.

This chain connects TRBV5-1 to TRBJ2-1; 10 bases agree with TRBD1. The CDR3 spans 17 residues. The V segment lost 3 bases and the J segment 9 bases; nucleotides outside the gene matches: 15. Germline CDR1 is SGHRS and CDR2 is YFSETQ. Written as DNA, the CDR3 is TGCGCCAGCAGCTCCGGGTCCGGGACAGGGGCGAAGGGTGAGCAGTTCTTC. Translation: CASSSGSGTGAKGEQFF. Full variable domain (outside the CDR3, taken from reference TRBV5-1 and TRBJ2-1): KAGVTQTPRYLIKTRGQQVTLSCSPISGHRSVSWYQQTPGQGLQFLFEYFSETQRNKGNFPGRFSGRQFSNSRSEMNVSTLELGDSALYLCASSSGSGTGAKGEQFFGPGTRLTVL.

The chain has TRBV4-2 and TRBJ2-7; 7 nucleotides line up with TRBD2. The V gene's germline CDR1 is LGHNA and CDR2 YNFKEQ. The CDR3 runs 15 residues. The V and J ends lost 0 bases and 2 bases, in that order; junction bases with no gene match: 4. Here the CDR3 DNA reads TGTGCCAGCAGCCAAGATGCGGGAGCTACCTACGAGCAGTACTTC. Amino acids: CASSQDAGATYEQYF.

This chain connects TRBV7-8 to TRBJ1-4, with 7 positions matching TRBD1. V lost 4 bases and J lost 9; bases outside the gene matches: 8. The germline V gene has CDR1 SGHVS and CDR2 FQNEAQ. The length of the CDR3 is 14 residues. CDR3 residues: CASSSSEQGKKLFF. CDR3 sequence (DNA): TGTGCCAGCAGCTCCTCGGAACAGGGGAAAAAACTGTTTTTT.

The gene calls are TRBV6-5 and TRBJ2-1; 8 nucleotides agree with TRBD2. Trimming cost V 6 bases and J 5 bases; bases outside gene matches: 9. The CDR3 is made up of 15 amino acids. Germline V gives CDR1 MNHEY, CDR2 SVGAGI. CDR3 nucleotides: TGTGCCAGCAGCCACGGCGGGGGGCCTCACAATGAGCAGTTCTTC. Its translation: CASSHGGGPHNEQFF.

The chain carries TRBV15 and TRBJ2-1; D is undetermined. This CDR3 spans 13 amino acids. The germline gives CDR1 LNHNV, CDR2 YYDKDF (reference sequence). V lost 0 bases to trimming and J lost 3 bases, with 3 bases between them. The CDR3 is CATSRDNYNEQFF. CDR3 DNA: TGTGCCACCAGCAGAGACAACTACAATGAGCAGTTCTTC.

The chain carries TRBV9 and TRBJ2-3; 9 bases match TRBD2. The CDR3 runs to 16 residues. The germline V gene encodes CDR1 SGDLS and CDR2 YYNGEE. V lost 1 base, J lost 5 bases, and 8 bases stayed unmatched. DNA for the CDR3: TGTGCCAGCAGCGTACGGCGGGAGGGCCCTGGAGATACGCAGTATTTT. It codes for CASSVRREGPGDTQYF.

V and J are TRBV28 and TRBJ2-7; D may be TRBD2 (5 bases). This CDR3 region has 13 residues. Per germline, CDR1 MDHEN and CDR2 SYDVKM. Trimming pared 0 bases from V and 6 bases from J, leaving 9 bases between. The CDR3 nucleotides are TGTGCCAGCAGTTTATGGATGGGGAGCGAGCAGTACTTC. Translation gives CASSLWMGSEQYF.

This clone appeared a single time. This chain links TRBV5-6 with TRBJ2-7, with a possible D match to TRBD1 (6 bases). V dropped 2 bases and J dropped 0 bases, with 9 bases sitting between them. The germline V gene has CDR1 SGHDT and CDR2 YYEEEE. This CDR3 contains 14 residues. The CDR3 sequence: CASSFDRISYEQYF. CDR3 DNA: TGTGCCAGCAGCTTCGACAGGATCTCCTACGAGCAGTACTTC. The whole variable domain, remainder taken from reference TRBV5-6 and TRBJ2-7, is DAGVTQSPTHLIKTRGQQVTLRCSPKSGHDTVSWYQQALGQGPQFIFQYYEEEERQRGNFPDRFSGHQFPNYSSELNVNALLLGDSALYLCASSFDRISYEQYFGPGTRLTVT.

The chain has TRBV11-2 and TRBJ2-1; TRBD1 might be the D (5 bases). This CDR3 has 16 residues. V lost 0 bases, J lost 0 bases, and 9 bases lay in between. Germline V lookup: CDR1 SGHAT, CDR2 FQNNGV. CDR3 protein: CASSLDGRGSYNEQFF. The DNA for the CDR3 is TGTGCCAGCAGCTTAGATGGAAGGGGCTCCTACAATGAGCAGTTCTTC.

V and J are TRBV14 and TRBJ2-7; D remains ambiguous. This CDR3 has 13 amino acids. The V end lost 2 bases, the J end lost 1 base, and 6 bases lay between the germline ends. From germline, CDR1 is SGHDN and CDR2 FVKESK. The CDR3 reads CASSQLGSYEQYF. CDR3 sequence (DNA): TGTGCCAGCAGCCAACTAGGATCCTACGAGCAGTACTTC.

The V and J genes are TRBV6-5 and TRBJ2-1; 7 nucleotides align to TRBD2. The germline gives CDR1 MNHEY, CDR2 SVGAGI. CDR3 size: 13 residues. V lost 9 bases to trimming and J lost 9 bases; unmatched junction nucleotides: 11. The CDR3 DNA reads as TGTGCCAGGGTGGCCAGCGGGGAGGGTGAGCAGTTCTTC. Its protein is CARVASGEGEQFF.

This chain links TRBV20-1 with TRBJ1-2, with D possibly being TRBD1 (6 bases). Trimming shortened V by 4 bases and J by 6 bases, and 9 bases separated the two germline ends. The CDR3 consists of 11 residues. The germline gives CDR1 DFQATT, CDR2 SNEGSKA (reference sequence). The CDR3 loop is CSATGADGYTF. The CDR3 DNA is TGCAGTGCTACAGGGGCGGATGGCTACACCTTC.

In its sample, this clone was seen once. The chain has TRBV9 and TRBJ1-4; no clear D gene. The CDR3 extends over 13 amino acids. V was cut by 4 bases and J by 0 bases, with 4 bases left in between. Looked up from germline, CDR1 is SGDLS and CDR2 is YYNGEE. CDR3 protein: CASSRATNEKLFF. Written as DNA, the CDR3 is TGTGCCAGCAGCCGGGCAACTAATGAAAAACTGTTTTTT. Complete variable domain (other parts from reference TRBV9 and TRBJ1-4): DSGVTQTPKHLITATGQRVTLRCSPRSGDLSVYWYQQSLDQGLQFLIQYYNGEERAKGNILERFSAQQFPDLHSELNLSSLELGDSALYFCASSRATNEKLFFGSGTQLSVL.

The J gene is TRBJ1-1, the V gene TRBV5-1; D is unclear. The CDR3 has 14 residues. Germline V gene lookup returns CDR1 SGHRS and CDR2 YFSETQ. V was clipped by 0 bases and J by 11 bases, with 17 bases between them. This chain's CDR3 is CASSLDAGYEVAFF. DNA for the CDR3: TGCGCCAGCAGCTTGGATGCAGGATACGAAGTGGCTTTCTTT.